A single T cell receptor beta chain is shown here with its context. The CDR3 spans 12 residues. V lost 5 bases, J lost 5 bases, and 4 bases stayed unmatched. Germline-derived CDR1 and CDR2 are SGHDT and YYEEEE. Repertoires were generated with immunoSEQ multiplex PCR, while TCRdb's copy carries only in-frame clones and drops some. The sample lists more than 13,000 clones, roughly 74% seen once, with 8% to 13% in the top ten. Ipilimumab, 1 mg/kg, started 14 to 28 days after autologous transplant. Patients received nivolumab 3 mg/kg at weeks 1, 4, 7, 10, then fortnightly to week 26. The record originates from a study of ipilimumab plus nivolumab after autologous stem cell transplantation. Overall study context: Typical patient got roughly 5 ipilimumab doses and roughly eight nivolumab doses (median).

The chain uses TRBV5-6 and TRBJ2-7; 7 bases agree with TRBD1. Sample: PBMCs, taken in a trial of ipilimumab plus nivolumab as post-transplant consolidation. The clonotype was recovered from a male donor with primary mediastinal lymphoma. This CDR3 reads CASRATGNEQYF. DNA for the CDR3: TGTGCCAGCAGGGCGACAGGGAACGAGCAGTACTTC.